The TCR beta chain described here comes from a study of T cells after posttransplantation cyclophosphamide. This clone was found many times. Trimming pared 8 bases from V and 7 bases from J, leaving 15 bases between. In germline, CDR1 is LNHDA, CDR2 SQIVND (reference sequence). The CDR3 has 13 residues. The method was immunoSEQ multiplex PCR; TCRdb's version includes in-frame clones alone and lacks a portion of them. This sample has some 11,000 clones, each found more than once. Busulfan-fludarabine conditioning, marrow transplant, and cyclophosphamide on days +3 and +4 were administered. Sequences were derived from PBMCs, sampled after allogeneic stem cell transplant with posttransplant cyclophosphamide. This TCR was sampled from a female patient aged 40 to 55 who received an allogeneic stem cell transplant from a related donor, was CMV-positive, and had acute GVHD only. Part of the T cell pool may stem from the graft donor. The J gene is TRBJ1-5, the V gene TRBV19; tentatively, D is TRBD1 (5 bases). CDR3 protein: CASCTQGKQPQHF. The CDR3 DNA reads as TGTGCCAGTTGCACCCAGGGAAAACAGCCCCAGCATTTT.